This T cell receptor (beta chain) was sequenced during a study of blood T cell repertoires in COVID-19. The CDR3 sequence is 17 residues long. V trimming: 0 bases; J trimming: 1 base; junction bases outside the gene matches: 8. The germline V gene encodes CDR1 SGDLS and CDR2 YYNGEE. Original processing methods: Amplifying reference gene primers gave estimates of nucleated cell counts. Clones were read by immunoSEQ multiplex PCR, and TCRdb kept only the in-frame ones, dropping some. Clone size and V and J calls were adopted from that table, with D and trimming inferred from the DNA. The table shows around 150,000 clones, with about three quarters occurring only once.

The receptor was isolated from a woman over 75 with active or convalescent COVID-19. The J gene is TRBJ2-3, the V gene TRBV9; 7 nucleotides align to TRBD2. Input material: peripheral blood. The CDR3 DNA reads as TGTGCCAGCAGCGTAGGGCAAGCGGGGTCAGGCACAGATACGCAGTATTTT. Protein: CASSVGQAGSGTDTQYF. Together with reference TRBV9 and TRBJ2-3, the CDR3 gives the full variable domain: DSGVTQTPKHLITATGQRVTLRCSPRSGDLSVYWYQQSLDQGLQFLIQYYNGEERAKGNILERFSAQQFPDLHSELNLSSLELGDSALYFCASSVGQAGSGTDTQYFGPGTRLTVL.